These 28 T cell receptor beta chains originate from one sample sequenced in a study of blood T cell repertoires in COVID-19. Assay used: immunoSEQ multiplex PCR; TCRdb lists only in-frame clones, some missing. The sample shows under 85,000 clones, around 82% of them seen only once. The sample comprised peripheral blood. These TCRs come from a man aged 50-60 years with active COVID-19.

The chain carries TRBV5-4 and TRBJ2-3; 10 bases are shared with TRBD2. The germline V gene encodes CDR1 SGHNT and CDR2 YYREEE (reference sequence). The CDR3 has 14 amino acids. Trimming took 7 bases from V and 3 from J; bases not matched to a gene: 5. CDR3 sequence: CASRSGGATDTQYF. The CDR3 DNA reads as TGTGCCAGCCGCAGCGGGGGGGCGACAGATACGCAGTATTTT.

This sequence joins TRBV5-6 and TRBJ1-4; D ambiguous. Trimming pared 4 bases from V and 4 bases from J, leaving 8 bases between. CDR3 length: 13 residues. Per germline, CDR1 SGHDT and CDR2 YYEEEE. CDR3 bases: TGTGCCAGCAGCCCCGGTAGTAATGAAAAACTGTTTTTT. Translated, it gives CASSPGSNEKLFF.

CDR3 sequence reads: CATSNRGRGQADTQYF. DNA for the CDR3: TGTGCCACCAGCAACCGAGGCCGAGGGCAGGCAGATACGCAGTATTTT. The rearrangement uses TRBV15 and TRBJ2-3, with D perhaps matching TRBD2 (5 bases). Germline V gene lookup returns CDR1 LNHNV and CDR2 YYDKDF (reference sequence). The CDR3 has 16 amino acids. Trimming stripped 4 bases from V and 4 bases from J, with 18 bases between.

V and J are TRBV5-1 and TRBJ2-5; 8 nucleotides align to TRBD1. V dropped 0 bases and J dropped 2; count of bases not matched to a gene: 6. Per germline, CDR1 SGHRS and CDR2 YFSETQ. This CDR3 is built from 16 residues. CDR3 in DNA: TGCGCCAGCAGCTTGGCTGGGACAGGCGCACAAGAGACCCAGTACTTC. Its translation: CASSLAGTGAQETQYF.

The chain combines TRBV21-1 with TRBJ2-1; the table's TRBD2 call for D was not verified on the DNA. TRBV21-1 is a documented pseudogene. This CDR3 spans 15 amino acids. CDR3 nucleotides: TGTGCCAGCAGCATGGGACTAGAAAGAGGTCATGAGCAGTTCTTC. It encodes CASSMGLERGHEQFF.

The chain uses TRBV4-2 and TRBJ2-3; D is perhaps TRBD1 (6 bases). CDR1 LGHNA and CDR2 YNFKEQ come from the germline V gene. There are 18 residues in the CDR3. V lost 3 bases and J 0 bases, leaving 19 bases between the germline ends. CDR3: CASSQGALDSISTDTQYF. CDR3 coding DNA: TGTGCCAGCAGCCAGGGCGCGTTGGACAGCATTAGCACAGATACGCAGTATTTT.

V usage is TRBV5-1 and J usage is TRBJ2-5; D may be TRBD1 (6 bases). The CDR3 runs 16 residues. The V end lost 0 bases, the J end lost 4 bases, and 16 bases lay between the germline ends. Germline CDR1 is SGHRS and CDR2 is YFSETQ. CDR3 DNA sequence: TGCGCCAGCAGCTTGGATTACAGGGCTCCGGGAGAGACCCAGTACTTC. As protein: CASSLDYRAPGETQYF.

J is TRBJ1-4 and V is TRBV7-2, with D unclear. V was cut by 2 bases and J by 0 bases, with 7 bases left in between. The CDR3 is 15 residues long. Per germline, CDR1 SGHTA and CDR2 FQGNSA. CDR3 in DNA: TGTGCCAGCAGCTTATGGGGAGCAACTAATGAAAAACTGTTTTTT. Translated, it gives CASSLWGATNEKLFF.

The chain is built from TRBV7-2 and TRBJ2-1; a weak D match, TRBD2 (6 bases). There are 15 residues in the CDR3. With 5 bases removed from V and 0 bases from J, the gap between germline ends came to 11 bases. Germline CDR1 reads SGHTA; CDR2 reads FQGNSA. CDR3 amino acids: CASSRLGSSYNEQFF. The CDR3 DNA reads TGTGCCAGCAGCAGACTAGGGAGCTCCTACAATGAGCAGTTCTTC.

This chain uses TRBV27 with TRBJ1-1; TRBD1 matches 10 bases. Germline CDR1 MNHEY, CDR2 SMNVEV (reference sequence). V shed 0 bases, J shed 2 bases, and the junction held 6 bases outside the gene matches. CDR3 length: 17 residues. The CDR3 spells CASSLSSWTGGNTEAFF. The CDR3 region has the DNA TGTGCCAGCAGTTTATCGTCTTGGACAGGGGGAAACACTGAAGCTTTCTTT.

The CDR3: CASSLTENTEAFF. The CDR3 coding sequence is TGTGCCAGCAGCTTGACAGAGAACACTGAAGCTTTCTTT. The rearrangement links TRBV28 to TRBJ1-1; weak D call: TRBD1 (5 bases). The CDR3 totals 13 residues. Germline CDR1 is MDHEN and CDR2 is SYDVKM. Trimming removed 6 bases from V and 1 base from J, with 9 bases in between. Supplemented by reference TRBV28 and TRBJ1-1, the full variable domain reads DVKVTQSSRYLVKRTGEKVFLECVQDMDHENMFWYRQDPGLGLRLIYFSYDVKMKEKGDIPEGYSVSREKKERFSLILESASTNQTSMYLCASSLTENTEAFFGQGTRLTVV.

The chain links TRBV3-1 (or the pseudogene TRBV3-2) to TRBJ2-7; TRBD1 matches 7 bases. The germline CDR1 and CDR2 sequences are LGHDT and YNNKEL (reference sequence). The CDR3 extends over 14 amino acids. With 4 bases clipped from V and 7 bases from J, the junction kept 10 bases outside the gene matches. Here the CDR3 reads CASSRQGKNREQYF. The CDR3 DNA follows: TGTGCCAGCAGCCGACAGGGTAAAAATAGGGAGCAGTACTTC.

The chain couples TRBV11-2 to TRBJ2-4; D is perhaps TRBD1 (5 bases). Trimming pared 5 bases from V and 3 bases from J, leaving 11 bases between. Per germline, CDR1 SGHAT and CDR2 FQNNGV. The CDR3 is 14 amino acids. The CDR3 sequence is CASSTPRGKNIQYF. The CDR3 nucleotides are TGTGCCAGCAGCACCCCTAGGGGCAAAAACATTCAGTACTTC. Drawing the rest from reference TRBV11-2 and TRBJ2-4, the complete variable domain is EAGVAQSPRYKIIEKRQSVAFWCNPISGHATLYWYQQILGQGPKLLIQFQNNGVVDDSQLPKDRFSAERLKGVDSTLKIQPAKLEDSAVYLCASSTPRGKNIQYFGAGTRLSVL.

The J gene is TRBJ2-2, the V gene TRBV11-3; 7 nucleotides line up with TRBD1. The trim removed 5 bases at V and 5 bases at J, leaving 8 bases unmatched. This CDR3 is built from 15 residues. Germline values: CDR1 SGHNT, CDR2 YENEEA. CDR3: CASSPWDSSTGELFF. CDR3 DNA: TGTGCCAGCAGCCCGTGGGACAGTTCAACCGGGGAGCTGTTTTTT.

This chain uses TRBV18 with TRBJ1-1, with D maybe TRBD1 (5 bases). The V end lost 3 bases, the J end lost 1 base, and 12 bases lay between the germline ends. Germline V lookup: CDR1 KGHSH, CDR2 LQKENI. This CDR3 is built from 15 residues. CDR3 amino acids: CASSPLGVGNTEAFF. The CDR3 DNA is TGTGCCAGCTCACCCTTAGGGGTAGGGAACACTGAAGCTTTCTTT.

This chain connects TRBV7-2 to TRBJ2-3, with 8 positions matching TRBD2. Germline assignment: CDR1 SGHTA and CDR2 FQGNSA. The trim removed 3 bases at V and 6 bases at J, leaving 11 bases unmatched. The CDR3 runs to 16 residues. CDR3 residues: CASSLGVRGAGDTQYF. The CDR3 DNA reads TGTGCCAGCAGCTTGGGGGTGCGGGGGGCTGGTGATACGCAGTATTTT.

The J gene is TRBJ1-5, the V gene TRBV7-2; possibly TRBD1 for D (5 bases). Germline lookup yields CDR1 SGHTA and CDR2 FQGNSA. The CDR3 spans 18 residues. V was shortened by 4 bases and J by 0 bases, with 19 bases between the two germline ends. CDR3 sequence reads: CASSSRTEIRGSNQPQHF. In nucleotides, the CDR3 is TGTGCCAGCAGCTCTCGGACGGAGATAAGGGGTAGCAATCAGCCCCAGCATTTT.

The CDR3, as DNA: TGTGCCAGCCTTCCTTCCGGGACACCTGAAGCTTTCTTT. Amino acids: CASLPSGTPEAFF. The chain couples TRBV18 to TRBJ1-1; weak D call: TRBD1 (6 bases). Trimming left V 8 bases short and J 6 bases short, with 16 bases between. This CDR3 has 13 amino acids. From germline, CDR1 is KGHSH and CDR2 LQKENI.

This chain joins TRBV7-9 and TRBJ2-1; 14 bases line up with TRBD2. The germline V gene encodes CDR1 SEHNR and CDR2 FQNEAQ (reference sequence). CDR3 length equals 15 residues. The trim removed 6 bases at V and 6 bases at J, leaving 4 bases unmatched. CDR3 amino acids: CASRGTSGSRNEQFF. In nucleotides, the CDR3 is TGTGCCAGCAGGGGGACTAGCGGGAGCCGCAATGAGCAGTTCTTC.

This clone has a handful of counts. The gene calls are TRBV6-6 and TRBJ2-3, with D tentatively TRBD2 (7 bases). This CDR3 contains 15 residues. Germline values: CDR1 MNHNY, CDR2 SVGAGI (reference sequence). Trimming cost V 8 bases and J 3 bases, with 18 bases left between them. In DNA, the CDR3 is TGTGCCAGCGCATTGGGAGGGGGGATAACAGATACGCAGTATTTT. This translates into CASALGGGITDTQYF.

This clone has only one observation. The chain employs TRBV5-1 and TRBJ2-5, with a weak D call TRBD2 (5 bases). Trimming shortened V by 8 bases and J by 2 bases, and 13 bases separated the two germline ends. The CDR3 extends over 13 amino acids. CDR1 is SGHRS, CDR2 YFSETQ, per germline. The CDR3 loop is CASRSGSQETQYF. CDR3 coding DNA: TGCGCCAGTCGGAGCGGATCGCAAGAGACCCAGTACTTC.

This clone was seen once. CDR3 in amino acids: CATRGGADTGELFF. The CDR3 nucleotides are TGTGCCACCAGGGGAGGGGCGGACACCGGGGAGCTGTTTTTT. The chain recombines TRBV24-1 with TRBJ2-2; 7 nucleotides match TRBD2. Germline V gene data show CDR1 as KGHDR and CDR2 as SFDVKD. The CDR3 runs to 14 residues. V lost 7 bases to trimming and J lost 3 bases; unmatched junction nucleotides: 4.

The chain combines TRBV3-1 (or the pseudogene TRBV3-2) with TRBJ2-3, with 9 bases identical to TRBD1. The CDR3 is 15 residues long. Germline V gene sequence: CDR1 LGHDT, CDR2 YNNKEL (reference sequence). V lost 6 bases, J lost 2 bases, and 6 bases stayed unmatched. Written as DNA, the CDR3 is TGTGCCAGCAGTCAAAGACAGGGGGTCACAGATACGCAGTATTTT. Its protein is CASSQRQGVTDTQYF.

This chain joins TRBV18 and TRBJ2-7; 9 bases are a match to TRBD1. Germline trimming cut 3 bases from V and 1 base from J; bases unmatched to any gene: 1. The length of the CDR3 is 14 residues. Per the germline V gene, CDR1 is KGHSH and CDR2 is LQKENI. Here the CDR3 reads CASSPGQGSYEQYF. DNA for the CDR3: TGTGCCAGCTCACCGGGACAGGGTTCCTACGAGCAGTACTTC.

The chain combines TRBV5-1 with TRBJ2-3; no firm D call. With 4 bases removed from V and 5 bases from J, the gap between germline ends came to 11 bases. The germline CDR1 and CDR2 sequences are SGHRS and YFSETQ. The CDR3 contains 13 residues. CDR3 protein: CASSTPAVDTQYF. The CDR3 DNA sequence: TGCGCCAGCAGCACCCCCGCGGTAGATACGCAGTATTTT. The full variable domain, in which reference TRBV5-1 and TRBJ2-3 provide the parts outside the CDR3, is KAGVTQTPRYLIKTRGQQVTLSCSPISGHRSVSWYQQTPGQGLQFLFEYFSETQRNKGNFPGRFSGRQFSNSRSEMNVSTLELGDSALYLCASSTPAVDTQYFGPGTRLTVL.

The V and J genes are TRBV6-5 and TRBJ1-4; 10 nucleotides agree with TRBD1. Germline V gives CDR1 MNHEY, CDR2 SVGAGI. V shed 4 bases, J shed 6 bases, and the junction held 5 bases outside the gene matches. CDR3 length equals 15 residues. The CDR3 DNA follows: TGTGCCAGCAGTTTCCGGACAGGGGGGTATGAAAAACTGTTTTTT. It codes for CASSFRTGGYEKLFF.

CDR3 loop: CASSIPTGPTDTQYF. The CDR3 DNA is TGTGCCAGTAGTATCCCGACAGGGCCCACAGATACGCAGTATTTT. The V call is TRBV19, the J call TRBJ2-3; TRBD1 agrees at 7 bases. This CDR3 has 15 amino acids. J was trimmed by 2 bases and V by 3 bases; bases with no gene match: 5. CDR1 and CDR2 from the germline V gene are LNHDA and SQIVND (reference sequence).

This clone was detected once. This chain links TRBV19 with TRBJ1-4; 7 bases are shared with TRBD1. J was trimmed by 4 bases and V by 5 bases; bases with no gene match: 7. The V gene's germline CDR1 is LNHDA and CDR2 SQIVND (reference sequence). The CDR3 runs 15 residues. CDR3 sequence reads: CASSPRGQLNEKLFF. The DNA of the CDR3 is TGTGCCAGTAGTCCCAGGGGACAGCTTAATGAAAAACTGTTTTTT.